This T cell receptor (beta chain) emerged from a study of post-analysis software for immune sequencing data. TCR beta libraries were prepared from cDNA with unique molecular identifiers. TCRdb recomputed calls from the PCR reads with MiXCR, one row per CDR3 protein. Among about 460,000 distinct CDR3 sequences listed, approximately 45% were seen once. Details on this clonotype: Its antigen remains unidentified.

Study results and limitations: About 5 TRBV segments, including TRBV5-6, TRBV5-1 and TRBV20-1, were more frequent in patients than controls.

The V gene end was trimmed by 0 bases and the J gene end by 3 bases; junction bases not matched to a gene: 5. The CDR3 spans 14 residues. In germline, CDR1 is DFQATT, CDR2 SNEGSKA (reference sequence). Sequencing was carried out using blood. This TCR was recovered from a girl between 10 and 17 years old with multiple sclerosis. V usage is TRBV20-1 and J usage is TRBJ2-7; 7 bases align to TRBD2. The CDR3 is CSARDGLVLYEQYF. The CDR3 nucleotides read TGCAGTGCTAGAGACGGACTAGTGCTCTACGAGCAGTACTTC.